The source of this T cell receptor beta chain is a study of T cell repertoires in breast cancer. The CDR3 is 15 residues long. The junction had 9 bases not matched to a gene; V was cut back by 0 bases and J by 10 bases. Germline-derived CDR1 and CDR2 are LNHNV and YYDKDF (reference sequence). The expanded emulsion RT-PCR method captured paired alpha and beta chains from CD8+ T cells. Overnight incubation in roughly 9.9 IU/mL IL-2 followed CD8 positive selection of the T cells. During the second nested PCR, blocking oligonucleotides suppressed genes that were not paired. Via MiXCR, TCRdb re-called the emulsion pairing reads, giving one row per CDR3 protein. The sample shows about 40,000 distinct CDR3 sequences, 35% to 50% of them seen only once.

Sequenced: CD8+ T cells. This receptor was identified in a pool of human donors with breast cancer or a healthy control (not recorded which). The chain recombines TRBV15 with TRBJ2-1; 7 bases match TRBD2. CDR3 DNA: TGTGCCACCAGCAGAGAAAGCGGGAAGAGGGTAGAGCAGTTCTTC. The encoded protein is CATSRESGKRVEQFF.